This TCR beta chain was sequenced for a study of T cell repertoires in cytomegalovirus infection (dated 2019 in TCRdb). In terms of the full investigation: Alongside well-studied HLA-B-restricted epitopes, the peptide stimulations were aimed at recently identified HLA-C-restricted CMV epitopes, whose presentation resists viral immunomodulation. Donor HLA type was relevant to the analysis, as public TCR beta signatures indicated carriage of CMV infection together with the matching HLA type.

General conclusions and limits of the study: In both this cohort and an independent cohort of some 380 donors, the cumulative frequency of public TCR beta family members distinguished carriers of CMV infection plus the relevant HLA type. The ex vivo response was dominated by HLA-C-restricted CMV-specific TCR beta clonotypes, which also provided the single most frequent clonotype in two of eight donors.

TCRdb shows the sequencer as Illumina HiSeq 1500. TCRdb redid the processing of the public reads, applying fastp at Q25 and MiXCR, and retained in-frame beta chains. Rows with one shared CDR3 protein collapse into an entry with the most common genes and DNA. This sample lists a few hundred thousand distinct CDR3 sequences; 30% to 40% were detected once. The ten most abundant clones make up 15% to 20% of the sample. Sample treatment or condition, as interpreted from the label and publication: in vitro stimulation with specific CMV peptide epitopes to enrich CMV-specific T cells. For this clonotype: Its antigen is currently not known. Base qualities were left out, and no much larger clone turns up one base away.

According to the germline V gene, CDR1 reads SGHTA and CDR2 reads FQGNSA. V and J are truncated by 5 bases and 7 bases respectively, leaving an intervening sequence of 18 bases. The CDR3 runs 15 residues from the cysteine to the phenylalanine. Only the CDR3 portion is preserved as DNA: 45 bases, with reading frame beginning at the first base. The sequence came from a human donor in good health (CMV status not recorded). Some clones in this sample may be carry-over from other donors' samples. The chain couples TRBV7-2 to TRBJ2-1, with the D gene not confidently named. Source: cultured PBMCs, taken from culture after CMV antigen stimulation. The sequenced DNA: TGTGCCAGCAGCCCATGGGTGGGTGCGTCGAATGAGCAGTTCTTC. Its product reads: CASSPWVGASNEQFF.